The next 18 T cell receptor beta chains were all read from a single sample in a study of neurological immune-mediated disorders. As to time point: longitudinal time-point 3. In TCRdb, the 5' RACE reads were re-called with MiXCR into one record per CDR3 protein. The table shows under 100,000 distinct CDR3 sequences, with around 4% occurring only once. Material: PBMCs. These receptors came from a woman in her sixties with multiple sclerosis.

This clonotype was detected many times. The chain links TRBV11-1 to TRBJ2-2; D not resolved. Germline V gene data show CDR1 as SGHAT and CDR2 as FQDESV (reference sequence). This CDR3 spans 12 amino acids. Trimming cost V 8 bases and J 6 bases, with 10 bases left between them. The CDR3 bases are TGTGCCAGCCGCCCGTCCGCCGGGGAGCTGTTTTTT. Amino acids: CASRPSAGELFF.

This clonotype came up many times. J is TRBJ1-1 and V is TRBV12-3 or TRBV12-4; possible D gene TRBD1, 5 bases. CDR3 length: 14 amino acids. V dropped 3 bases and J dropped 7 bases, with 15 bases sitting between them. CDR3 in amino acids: CASSFGGAFYEAFF. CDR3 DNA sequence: TGTGCCAGCAGTTTTGGAGGGGCGTTCTATGAAGCTTTCTTT.

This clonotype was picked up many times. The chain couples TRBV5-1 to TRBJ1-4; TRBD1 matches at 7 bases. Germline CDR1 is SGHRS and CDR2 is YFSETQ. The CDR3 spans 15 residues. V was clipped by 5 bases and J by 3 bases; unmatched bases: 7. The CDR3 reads CASRQTGKSNEKLFF. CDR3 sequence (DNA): TGCGCCAGCAGGCAGACAGGGAAGTCTAATGAAAAACTGTTTTTT. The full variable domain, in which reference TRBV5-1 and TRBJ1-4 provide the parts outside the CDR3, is KAGVTQTPRYLIKTRGQQVTLSCSPISGHRSVSWYQQTPGQGLQFLFEYFSETQRNKGNFPGRFSGRQFSNSRSEMNVSTLELGDSALYLCASRQTGKSNEKLFFGSGTQLSVL.

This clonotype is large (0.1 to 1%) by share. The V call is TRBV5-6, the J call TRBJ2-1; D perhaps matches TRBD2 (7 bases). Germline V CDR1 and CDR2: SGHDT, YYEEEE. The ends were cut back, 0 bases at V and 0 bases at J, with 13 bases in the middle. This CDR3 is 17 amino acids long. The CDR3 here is CASSLVGAGASYNEQFF. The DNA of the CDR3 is TGTGCCAGCAGCTTGGTTGGTGCGGGGGCCTCCTACAATGAGCAGTTCTTC.

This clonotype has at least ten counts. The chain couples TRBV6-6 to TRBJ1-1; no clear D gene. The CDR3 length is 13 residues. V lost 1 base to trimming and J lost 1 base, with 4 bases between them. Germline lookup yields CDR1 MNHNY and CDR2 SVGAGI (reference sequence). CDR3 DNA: TGTGCCAGCAGTTACTTACCGAACACTGAAGCTTTCTTT. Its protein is CASSYLPNTEAFF.

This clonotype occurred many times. CDR3 sequence: CSARIRGGTDTQYF. DNA for the CDR3: TGCAGTGCTAGGATTCGGGGAGGGACAGATACGCAGTATTTT. The genes are TRBV20-1 and TRBJ2-3; 7 bases fit TRBD2. Trimming cost V 3 bases and J 3 bases; bases outside gene matches: 6. Per the germline V gene, CDR1 is DFQATT and CDR2 is SNEGSKA (reference sequence). This CDR3 is 14 amino acids long.

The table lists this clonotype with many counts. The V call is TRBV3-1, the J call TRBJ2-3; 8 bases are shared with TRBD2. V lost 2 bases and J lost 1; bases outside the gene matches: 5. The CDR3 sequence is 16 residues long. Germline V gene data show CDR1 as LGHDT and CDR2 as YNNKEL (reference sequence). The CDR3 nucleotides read TGTGCCAGCAGCCAATTGAGCGGGGGCCGCACAGATACGCAGTATTTT. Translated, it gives CASSQLSGGRTDTQYF.

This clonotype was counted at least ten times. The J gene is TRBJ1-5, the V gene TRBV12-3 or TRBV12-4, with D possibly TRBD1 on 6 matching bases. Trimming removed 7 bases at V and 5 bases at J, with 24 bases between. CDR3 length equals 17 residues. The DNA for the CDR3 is TGTGCCAGCAATAACTTCCAGGGTGGCAGGGGACATCAGCCCCAGCATTTT. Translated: CASNNFQGGRGHQPQHF.

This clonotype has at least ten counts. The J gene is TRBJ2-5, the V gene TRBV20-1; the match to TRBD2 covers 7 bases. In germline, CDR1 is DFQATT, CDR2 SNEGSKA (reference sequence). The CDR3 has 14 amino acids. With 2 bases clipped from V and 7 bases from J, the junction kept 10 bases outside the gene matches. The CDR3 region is CSARPPGLEGTQYF. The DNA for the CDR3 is TGCAGTGCTAGACCCCCCGGACTAGAGGGGACCCAGTACTTC.

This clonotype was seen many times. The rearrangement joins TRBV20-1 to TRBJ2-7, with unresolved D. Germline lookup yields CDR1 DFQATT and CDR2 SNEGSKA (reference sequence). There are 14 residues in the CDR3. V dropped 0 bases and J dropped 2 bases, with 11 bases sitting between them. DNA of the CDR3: TGCAGTGCTAGAGACCCGGACGTGCCCTACGAGCAGTACTTC. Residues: CSARDPDVPYEQYF.

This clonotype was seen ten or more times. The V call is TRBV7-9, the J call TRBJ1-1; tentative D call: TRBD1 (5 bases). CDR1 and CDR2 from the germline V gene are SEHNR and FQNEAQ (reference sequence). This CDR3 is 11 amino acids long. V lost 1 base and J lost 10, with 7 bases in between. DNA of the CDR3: TGTGCCAGCAGCTTAGGCCAGGGAGCTTTCTTT. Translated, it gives CASSLGQGAFF. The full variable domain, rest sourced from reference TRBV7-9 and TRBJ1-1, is DTGVSQNPRHKITKRGQNVTFRCDPISEHNRLYWYRQTLGQGPEFLTYFQNEAQLEKSRLLSDRFSAERPKGSFSTLEIQRTEQGDSAMYLCASSLGQGAFFGQGTRLTVV.

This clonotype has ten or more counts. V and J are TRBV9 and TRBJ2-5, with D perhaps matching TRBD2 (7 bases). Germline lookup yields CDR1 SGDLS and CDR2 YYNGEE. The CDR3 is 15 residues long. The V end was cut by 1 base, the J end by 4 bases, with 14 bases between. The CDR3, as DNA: TGTGCCAGCAGCGTATTGGGGGGGGCCGGAGAGACCCAGTACTTC. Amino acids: CASSVLGGAGETQYF.

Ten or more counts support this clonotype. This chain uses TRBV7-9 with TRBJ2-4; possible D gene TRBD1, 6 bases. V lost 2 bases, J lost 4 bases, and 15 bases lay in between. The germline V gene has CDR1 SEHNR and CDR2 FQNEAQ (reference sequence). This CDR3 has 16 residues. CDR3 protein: CASSLFVGQGKNIQYF. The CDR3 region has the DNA TGTGCCAGCAGCTTATTTGTAGGGCAGGGGAAAAACATTCAGTACTTC. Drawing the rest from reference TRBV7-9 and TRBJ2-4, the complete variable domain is DTGVSQNPRHKITKRGQNVTFRCDPISEHNRLYWYRQTLGQGPEFLTYFQNEAQLEKSRLLSDRFSAERPKGSFSTLEIQRTEQGDSAMYLCASSLFVGQGKNIQYFGAGTRLSVL.

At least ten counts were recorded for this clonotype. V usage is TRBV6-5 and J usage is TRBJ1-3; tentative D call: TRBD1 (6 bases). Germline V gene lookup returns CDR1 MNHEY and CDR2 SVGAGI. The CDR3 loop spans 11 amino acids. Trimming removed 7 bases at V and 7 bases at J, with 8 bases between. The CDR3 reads CASTTGNTIYF. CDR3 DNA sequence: TGTGCCAGCACCACAGGGAACACCATATATTTT.

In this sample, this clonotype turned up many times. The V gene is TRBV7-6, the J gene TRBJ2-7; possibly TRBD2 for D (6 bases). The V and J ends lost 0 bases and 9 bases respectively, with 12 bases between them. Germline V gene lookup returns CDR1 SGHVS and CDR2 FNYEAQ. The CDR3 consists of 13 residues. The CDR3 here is CASSLARGSGQYF. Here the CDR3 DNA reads TGTGCCAGCAGCTTAGCGCGGGGCAGTGGGCAGTACTTC.

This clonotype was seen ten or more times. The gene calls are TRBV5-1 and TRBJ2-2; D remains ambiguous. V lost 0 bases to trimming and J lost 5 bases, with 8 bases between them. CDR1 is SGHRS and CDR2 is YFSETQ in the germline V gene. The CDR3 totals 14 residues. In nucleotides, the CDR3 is TGCGCCAGCAGCTTGGAGGCCATGACCGGGGAGCTGTTTTTT. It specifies CASSLEAMTGELFF.

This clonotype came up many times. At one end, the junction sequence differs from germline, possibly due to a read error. The CDR3 DNA reads TGTGCCACCAGCAGGGACTCGGAAGGACAGGGTTTCTTC. This codes for CATSRDSEGQGFF. The chain carries TRBV15 and TRBJ2-7; 8 bases match TRBD1. From germline, CDR1 is LNHNV and CDR2 YYDKDF (reference sequence). The CDR3 consists of 13 residues.

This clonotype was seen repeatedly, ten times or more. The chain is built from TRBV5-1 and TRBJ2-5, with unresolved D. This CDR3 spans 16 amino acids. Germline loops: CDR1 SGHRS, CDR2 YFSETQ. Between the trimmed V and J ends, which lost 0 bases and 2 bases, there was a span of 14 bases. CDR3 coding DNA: TGCGCCAGCAGCTTGGGACCGACGGCCGAGCAAGAGACCCAGTACTTC. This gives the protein CASSLGPTAEQETQYF.